One sample yielded the 27 T cell receptor beta chains listed below, sequenced in a study of blood T cells in healthy people across ages. Together with a sample-barcoded 5' primer, a J-beta primer mix was included in a second PCR lasting about 7 to 11 cycles. TCRdb re-called the 5' RACE reads through MiXCR, storing one row per CDR3 protein. The profile shows roughly 1.6 million distinct CDR3 sequences, about 35% of them singletons. The sequenced sample was blood. These receptors all stem from a woman aged 25 to 39 in good health.

This clonotype came up a few times. V is TRBV12-3 or TRBV12-4 and J is TRBJ1-2; 12 bases align to TRBD1. The CDR3 spans 16 residues. The junction had 5 bases not matched to a gene; V was cut back by 6 bases and J by 0 bases. CDR3 residues: CASRAGQGATNYGYTF. The CDR3 nucleotides read TGTGCCAGCAGAGCGGGACAGGGGGCAACTAACTATGGCTACACCTTC.

This clonotype was picked up many times. V and J are TRBV7-2 and TRBJ2-5; 11 nucleotides align to TRBD2. J was trimmed by 0 bases and V by 5 bases; bases with no gene match: 2. CDR1 is SGHTA, CDR2 FQGNSA, per germline. The CDR3 is 15 amino acids. CDR3 loop: CASSRLAGYQETQYF. The CDR3 region has the DNA TGTGCCAGCAGCAGACTAGCGGGGTACCAAGAGACCCAGTACTTC.

In its sample, this clonotype was seen a few times. The genes are TRBV4-1 and TRBJ1-2, with 7 positions matching TRBD1. This CDR3 is built from 15 residues. The J segment lost 8 bases and the V segment lost 4 bases, leaving 13 bases of the junction unmatched. The germline CDR1 and CDR2 sequences are MGHRA and YSYEKL. The chain's CDR3 is CASSPRQGEKGGYTF. CDR3 DNA: TGCGCCAGCAGCCCCCGGCAGGGGGAGAAAGGAGGCTACACCTTC.

This clonotype has only a few counts. The V gene is TRBV5-1, the J gene TRBJ2-1; 7 bases are shared with TRBD2. The CDR3 has 14 residues. Germline CDR1 and CDR2: SGHRS and YFSETQ. V lost 4 bases and J lost 3; bases outside the gene matches: 4. The CDR3 region is CASSQGDYYNEQFF. CDR3 sequence (DNA): TGCGCCAGCAGCCAAGGGGACTACTACAATGAGCAGTTCTTC.

This clonotype was observed a single time. CDR3 sequence (DNA): TGCGCCAGCAGCCCAGGAAGGGTAGGGAATGGCTACACCTTC. Translating it yields CASSPGRVGNGYTF. The rearrangement links TRBV4-1 to TRBJ1-2; D is unresolved. Trimming shortened V by 4 bases and J by 6 bases, and 15 bases separated the two germline ends. The germline V gene encodes CDR1 MGHRA and CDR2 YSYEKL. CDR3 length equals 14 residues.

This clonotype was detected only a few times. V is TRBV24-1 and J is TRBJ2-1; 13 nucleotides match TRBD2. Germline V CDR1 and CDR2: KGHDR, SFDVKD. This CDR3 contains 15 residues. J gave up 9 bases and V 5 bases, and 6 bases lay outside the gene matches. The DNA of the CDR3 is TGTGCCACCAGTGGTACTAGCGGGAGGGCCGGTGAGCAGTTCTTC. Its protein product is CATSGTSGRAGEQFF.

CDR3 residues: CASSSGALGQAAQYF. CDR3 nucleotide sequence: TGTGCCAGCAGTTCGGGGGCCCTAGGCCAAGCGGCCCAGTACTTC. This rearrangement joins TRBV27 to TRBJ2-5; D tentatively fits TRBD1 or TRBD2 (6 bases each). This CDR3 is built from 15 residues. Trimming removed 4 bases at V and 9 bases at J, with 21 bases between. Germline values: CDR1 MNHEY, CDR2 SMNVEV (reference sequence).

The genes are TRBV3-1 and TRBJ1-3; no clear D gene. V shed 0 bases and J shed 0 bases, with 15 bases lying between them. Looked up from germline, CDR1 is LGHDT and CDR2 is YNNKEL (reference sequence). The CDR3 spans 18 residues. The DNA for the CDR3 is TGTGCCAGCAGCCAAGATTGGGCCAGTACCACCTCTGGAAACACCATATATTTT. Encoded protein: CASSQDWASTTSGNTIYF. The full variable domain, rest sourced from reference TRBV3-1 and TRBJ1-3, is DTAVSQTPKYLVTQMGNDKSIKCEQNLGHDTMYWYKQDSKKFLKIMFSYNNKELIINETVPNRFSPKSPDKAHLNLHINSLELGDSAVYFCASSQDWASTTSGNTIYFGEGSWLTVV.

In this sample, this clonotype turned up a few times. The chain carries TRBV27 and TRBJ1-2; D not certain. The CDR3 spans 14 residues. Trimming pared 6 bases from V and 3 bases from J, leaving 14 bases between. Germline V gene sequence: CDR1 MNHEY, CDR2 SMNVEV (reference sequence). In DNA form, the CDR3 reads TGTGCCAGCAGCCGAGGGTCCGGGGACTATGGCTACACCTTC. Translating gives CASSRGSGDYGYTF.

There are a few counts of this clonotype. The V gene is TRBV7-2, the J gene TRBJ2-5; the match to TRBD2 covers 12 bases. With V trimmed by 5 bases and J by 4 bases, 5 bases remained unmatched. The CDR3 totals 15 residues. Germline loops: CDR1 SGHTA, CDR2 FQGNSA. The CDR3 region has the DNA TGTGCCAGCAGCATGACTAGCGGGAGTGTAGAGACCCAGTACTTC. Translated, it gives CASSMTSGSVETQYF.

This clonotype has only a few counts. DNA for the CDR3: TGCGCCAGCACCCCCGGGACACCATCCTACAATGAGCAGTTCTTC. It is translated as CASTPGTPSYNEQFF. The chain employs TRBV5-1 and TRBJ2-1; D may be TRBD1 (6 bases). Trimming stripped 6 bases from V and 1 base from J, with 14 bases between. Germline assignment: CDR1 SGHRS and CDR2 YFSETQ. This CDR3 has 15 amino acids.

As concerns this clonotype: The junction and the germline gene differ at one end; a read error may be behind it. This chain connects TRBV20-1 to TRBJ1-5, with D possibly matching TRBD1 (5 bases). The V gene's germline CDR1 is DFQATT and CDR2 SNEGSKA (reference sequence). This CDR3 has 13 residues. CDR3 nucleotide sequence: TGCAGTGCCCCATCAGGTTGGGACCAGCCCCGGCATTTT. Translated, it gives CSAPSGWDQPRHF.

With regard to this clonotype: A clone one base away is much larger, so this may be a read error. The chain has TRBV7-9 and TRBJ2-1, with D unclear. The CDR3 consists of 13 residues. Germline lookup yields CDR1 SEHNR and CDR2 FQNEAQ (reference sequence). The CDR3 protein is CVSSLVWGNEQFF. In DNA form, the CDR3 reads TGTGTCAGCAGCTTAGTCTGGGGAAATGAGCAGTTCTTC.

This clonotype was seen a single time. V usage is TRBV27 and J usage is TRBJ1-5; D gene unclear. Germline V gives CDR1 MNHEY, CDR2 SMNVEV (reference sequence). V gave up 5 bases and J gave up 2 bases, with 13 bases separating them. This CDR3 contains 15 residues. The CDR3 sequence: CASSPLPRGNQPQHF. In nucleotides, the CDR3 is TGTGCCAGCAGTCCCCTTCCGCGGGGCAATCAGCCCCAGCATTTT.

The rearrangement uses TRBV27 and TRBJ2-7; D might be TRBD2 (5 bases). Germline V gene data show CDR1 as MNHEY and CDR2 as SMNVEV (reference sequence). V was pared by 6 bases and J by 2 bases, with 17 bases between. The CDR3 is 15 amino acids. In DNA, the CDR3 is TGTGCCAGCAGCTTAGGTGAGGGATGGCCCTACGAGCAGTACTTC. Translation gives CASSLGEGWPYEQYF.

The chain employs TRBV7-8 and TRBJ2-4; D possibly corresponds to TRBD1 (6 bases). The end of the DNA is better explained by TRBJ2-7, so the J call may be wrong. Germline lookup yields CDR1 SGHVS and CDR2 FQNEAQ. The CDR3 is 14 residues long. CDR3 nucleotide sequence: TGTGCCAGCAGCTTGAGTTCAGGGGCGAGCGAGCAGTACTTC. The encoded protein is CASSLSSGASEQYF.

The rearrangement uses TRBV27 and TRBJ1-5, with D possibly matching TRBD1 (6 bases). This CDR3 region has 14 residues. The germline V gene has CDR1 MNHEY and CDR2 SMNVEV (reference sequence). The V and J ends lost 6 bases and 4 bases respectively, with 13 bases between them. CDR3: CASRPGTTNQPQHF. CDR3 coding DNA: TGTGCCAGCAGACCCGGGACAACAAATCAGCCCCAGCATTTT.

The table lists this clonotype with a few counts. The chain is built from TRBV5-1 and TRBJ2-1; possibly TRBD1 or TRBD2 for D (7 bases each). The V end lost 3 bases, the J end lost 6 bases, and 13 bases lay between the germline ends. This CDR3 contains 14 residues. Germline loops: CDR1 SGHRS, CDR2 YFSETQ. The CDR3 DNA reads as TGCGCCAGCAGCTCGGGGGGACAGTCCAATGAGCAGTTCTTC. This codes for CASSSGGQSNEQFF. Based on the CDR3 plus reference TRBV5-1 and TRBJ2-1, the full variable domain is KAGVTQTPRYLIKTRGQQVTLSCSPISGHRSVSWYQQTPGQGLQFLFEYFSETQRNKGNFPGRFSGRQFSNSRSEMNVSTLELGDSALYLCASSSGGQSNEQFFGPGTRLTVL.

V and J are TRBV29-1 and TRBJ1-1, with D possibly TRBD1 on 6 matching bases. There are 12 residues in the CDR3. CDR1 and CDR2 from the germline V gene are SQVTM and ANQGSEA. Trimming removed 2 bases from V and 5 bases from J, with 9 bases in between. The CDR3 is CSVERGKTEAFF. Here the CDR3 DNA reads TGCAGCGTTGAAAGGGGGAAGACTGAAGCTTTCTTT.

A single count supports this clonotype. The V and J genes are TRBV20-1 and TRBJ2-1, with a weak D call TRBD1 (6 bases). V lost 3 bases and J 8 bases, leaving 20 bases between the germline ends. Per the germline V gene, CDR1 is DFQATT and CDR2 is SNEGSKA (reference sequence). This CDR3 comprises 15 residues. The CDR3 region is CSARTGFTVSDEQFF. The CDR3 region has the DNA TGCAGTGCTAGGACAGGTTTTACTGTCAGTGATGAGCAGTTCTTC.

This sequence joins TRBV20-1 and TRBJ2-4; D is unclear. Per the germline V gene, CDR1 is DFQATT and CDR2 is SNEGSKA (reference sequence). This CDR3 contains 11 residues. V gave up 6 bases and J gave up 1 base, with 4 bases separating them. The CDR3 reads CSAGAKNIQYF. CDR3 bases: TGCAGTGCCGGGGCCAAAAACATTCAGTACTTC.

In its sample, this clonotype was seen many times. The rearrangement links TRBV20-1 to TRBJ2-3; D not certain. Looked up from germline, CDR1 is DFQATT and CDR2 is SNEGSKA (reference sequence). The CDR3 runs to 16 residues. Trimming pared 0 bases from V and 6 bases from J, leaving 19 bases between. CDR3 sequence: CSARDHALQKGDTQYF. The DNA of the CDR3 is TGCAGTGCTAGAGATCATGCACTGCAAAAAGGGGATACGCAGTATTTT.

The count of this clonotype is one. The gene calls are TRBV6-1 and TRBJ2-1, with 7 bases that match TRBD2. Trimming removed 2 bases from V and 3 bases from J; junction bases left unmatched: 4. The germline V gene has CDR1 MNHNS and CDR2 SASEGT. This CDR3 is 15 amino acids long. The CDR3 nucleotides read TGTGCCAGCAGTGAAAGGGGAGGGGACTACAATGAGCAGTTCTTC. This translates into CASSERGGDYNEQFF.

The chain links TRBV7-3 to TRBJ2-3, with 11 bases fitting TRBD2. The CDR3 has 16 amino acids. Per germline, CDR1 SGHTA and CDR2 FQGTGA. V trimming: 1 base; J trimming: 4 bases; junction bases outside the gene matches: 4. This CDR3 reads CASSLMTSGASDTQYF. CDR3 coding DNA: TGTGCCAGCAGCTTAATGACTAGCGGGGCTTCAGATACGCAGTATTTT.

The chain has TRBV5-1 and TRBJ1-3; D is possibly TRBD1 (5 bases). Trimming stripped 4 bases from V and 2 bases from J, with 13 bases between. The germline CDR1 and CDR2 sequences are SGHRS and YFSETQ. This CDR3 comprises 15 residues. CDR3 in amino acids: CASSVGTTPGNTIYF. CDR3 DNA: TGCGCCAGCAGCGTCGGGACTACCCCTGGAAACACCATATATTTT. Full variable domain (outside the CDR3, taken from reference TRBV5-1 and TRBJ1-3): KAGVTQTPRYLIKTRGQQVTLSCSPISGHRSVSWYQQTPGQGLQFLFEYFSETQRNKGNFPGRFSGRQFSNSRSEMNVSTLELGDSALYLCASSVGTTPGNTIYFGEGSWLTVV.

Comment on this clonotype: The junction shows a germline mismatch at one end, possibly a read error. The chain uses TRBV5-6 and TRBJ2-7; 7 bases line up with TRBD1. This CDR3 spans 16 amino acids. Germline V CDR1 and CDR2: SGHDT, YYEEEE. Written as DNA, the CDR3 is TGTGCCGGCAGCTGGGGCGGGTCAGGGGGTTCCTACGAGCAGTACTTC. Encoded protein: CAGSWGGSGGSYEQYF.

This clonotype was counted between two and nine times. The chain uses TRBV12-3 or TRBV12-4 and TRBJ1-6, with 7 bases matching TRBD1. Trimming removed 2 bases from V and 5 bases from J; junction bases left unmatched: 6. This CDR3 has 16 amino acids. CDR3 amino acids: CASSLRGTANNSPLHF. The CDR3 DNA sequence: TGTGCCAGCAGTTTAAGGGGGACAGCGAATAATTCACCCCTCCACTTT.